This TCR beta chain is drawn from a study of control samples from healthy donors and cancer patients (dated by TCRdb to between 2020 and 2021). Based on the germline V gene, the CDR1 and CDR2 sequences are MNHEY and SVGAGI. From the cysteine up to the phenylalanine, the CDR3 has a length of 14 residues. The kept DNA is CDR3 alone, 42 bases in frame from the first base. The trim is 8 bases for V and 2 bases for J, with a gap of 15 bases between the germline ends. The library was made by the immunoSEQ multiplex PCR assay. What TCRdb holds here is the immuneACCESS table cut down to in-frame rearrangements. Part of the clones is not present; checked against another copy, under half of the missing clones reflect an unresolved V gene, and the others are unexplained. Present in this sample are 45,000 to 60,000 clones, about 93% of which were seen just once. The ten largest account for less than 4% of the sample.

This clone has a handful of counts. Its antigen is not yet known. Base qualities are not provided; no much larger clone lies one nucleotide away. The receptor chain draws on TRBV6-5 and TRBJ2-5; matching of 6 bases hints at TRBD1 as the D gene. Sequencing used blood. This TCR was sampled from a man aged 25-40 years in good health. This receptor has the CDR3 CASLAGQGQETQYF. The nucleotide sequence reads TGTGCCAGCCTCGCGGGCCAGGGGCAAGAGACCCAGTACTTC.